In its sample, the clone carrying this T cell receptor (beta chain) was seen many times. In germline, CDR1 is SGHTA, CDR2 FQGNSA. The CDR3 consists of 15 residues. Deletions cut 4 bases from V and 4 bases from J, with 16 bases between. MiXCR, applied by TCRdb to the 5' RACE reads, yields one record per CDR3 protein. Counted here are about 55,000 distinct CDR3 sequences, around 4.4% occurring once; the ten biggest clones make up around 2.8%. These data belong to a study of neurological immune-mediated disorders. The V gene is TRBV7-2, the J gene TRBJ1-1; D ambiguous. The sequencing sample was made of PBMCs. The receptor was derived from a man in his fifties with multiple sclerosis. CDR3 in amino acids: CASSSTGDLSTEAFF. CDR3 nucleotides: TGTGCCAGCAGCTCAACGGGTGATTTGAGCACTGAAGCTTTCTTT.